Sequencing of this TCR beta chain was carried out in a study of early T cells in non-severe SARS-CoV-2 infection. Study context: The chains were unpaired, and the sequenced material was bulk RNA from unsorted whole blood.

This clonotype was seen more than once but under ten times. Its antigen is not known. General study findings and limits: VDJdb matching favored anti-spike CD8 responses, missing private and CD4 specificities.

In the library, individual cDNA molecules carried attached unique molecular identifiers. TCRdb itself ran the 5' RACE reads through MiXCR, one entry per CDR3 protein. The profile shows about 76,000 distinct CDR3 sequences, more than 10% of them singletons. CDR3 length equals 15 residues. The chain carries TRBV21-1 and TRBJ2-7. TRBV21-1 is noted as a pseudogene. Material: whole blood. The sequence derives from an adult who was a healthcare worker with PCR-confirmed SARS-CoV-2 infection or an uninfected control (not recorded which). CDR3 nucleotide sequence: TGTGCCAGCAGCAAAGACCACAGACCACCCACCGAGCAGTACTTC. It encodes CASSKDHRPPTEQYF.